These T cell receptor beta chains were read from a single sample in a study of T cell responses to AZD1222 COVID-19 vaccine. Sequenced by immunoSEQ multiplex PCR; TCRdb stores in-frame clones only, minus some. The sample yields some 100,000 clones, approximately 92% seen once. The sample was peripheral blood, taken 28 days after the second AZD1222 dose. Receptors originate from an adult who received the AZD1222 COVID-19 vaccine. Each CDR3 is given with its conserved first and last residue. A D gene is named only where the DNA matches it firmly.

j_call v_call d_call cdr3_nt cdr3_aa
TRBJ1-4 TRBV11-2 - TGTGCCAGCAGCTTAGGTGTTGGGGCAACTAATGAAAAACTGTTTTTT CASSLGVGATNEKLFF
TRBJ2-5 TRBV19 - TGTGCCAGTAGTACTCAAACCCGGAAGTACCAAGAGACCCAGTACTTC CASSTQTRKYQETQYF
TRBJ2-7 TRBV11-3 TRBD1 TGTGCCAGCAGCTCTGGACAGGGGAGCTCCTACGAGCAGTACTTC CASSSGQGSSYEQYF
TRBJ1-1 TRBV21-1 - TGTGCCAGCAGCAAAGGTGACAGGGGGCCGTTCAGCACTGAAGCTTTCTTT CASSKGDRGPFSTEAFF
TRBJ1-1 TRBV30 - TGTGCCTGGAGTACGGGGAAGAACACTGAAGCTTTCTTT CAWSTGKNTEAFF
TRBJ1-1 TRBV29-1 - TGCAGCGTTGCTCCAGGCTGGGGCATGAACACTGAAGCTTTCTTT CSVAPGWGMNTEAFF
TRBJ1-1 TRBV18 - TGTGCCAGCTCACCTCGTAAACAGGGACTGAACACTGAAGCTTTCTTT CASSPRKQGLNTEAFF
TRBJ2-7 TRBV2 TRBD2 TGTGCCAGCAGCCTCGGACTAGCGGGGGATTCCTACGAGCAGTACTTC CASSLGLAGDSYEQYF
TRBJ2-1 TRBV7-9 - TGTGCCAGCAGCTTAGTACAGGGATATTACAATGAGCAGTTCTTC CASSLVQGYYNEQFF
TRBJ1-1 TRBV7-9 - TGTGCCAGCAGCCCCGGCGGGGACTCCCTGAACACTGAAGCTTTCTTT CASSPGGDSLNTEAFF
TRBJ1-5 TRBV27 TRBD1 TGTGCCAGCAGCAGACAGGGTATGAATCAGCCCCAGCATTTT CASSRQGMNQPQHF
TRBJ1-2 TRBV12-3/TRBV12-4 - TGTGCCAGCAGGGGGACTGAGTTCTATGGCTACACCTTC CASRGTEFYGYTF
TRBJ1-4 TRBV2 TRBD1 TGTGCCAGCAGCCCGCGTCCTCAGGGGGCGATTAATGAAAAACTGTTTTTT CASSPRPQGAINEKLFF
TRBJ2-7 TRBV7-6 - TGTGCCAGCAGCCCGAACGCCAGGCCGGGCGACGAGCAGTACTTC CASSPNARPGDEQYF
TRBJ2-7 TRBV7-6 - TGTGCCAGCAGCTTAGGACAGAAGAGCTACGAGCAGTACTTC CASSLGQKSYEQYF
TRBJ2-7 TRBV11-3 - TGTGCCAGCAGCCTGAGGGTATCCTACGAGCAGTACTTC CASSLRVSYEQYF
TRBJ1-1 TRBV7-3 - TGTGCCAGCACCCTGGTGCTGTGGGACACTGAAGCTTTCTTT CASTLVLWDTEAFF